The following is a T cell receptor (beta chain) sequence with its context. Antigen: not known. This sample stems from a study of graft-versus-host responses after intestinal transplantation. Study-wide points: Peak circulating GvH clone levels were associated with early post-transplant HvG declines.

The method was immunoSEQ multiplex PCR; TCRdb's version includes in-frame clones alone and lacks a portion of them. The profile shows roughly 56,000 clones, more than 75% of them singletons. The specimen was PBMCs, collected roughly 120 days after intestinal transplantation. This sequence originates from a human patient who received an intestinal transplant, so some T cells may come from the graft donor.

CDR3 sequence (DNA): TGCAGCGTTGCCGAGGCTAGCAATCAGCCCCAGCATTTT. Translated, it gives CSVAEASNQPQHF. The chain carries TRBV29-1 and TRBJ1-5; D remains unclear. The germline gives CDR1 SQVTM, CDR2 ANQGSEA. Trimming left V 4 bases short and J 0 bases short, with 7 bases between. There are 13 residues in the CDR3.